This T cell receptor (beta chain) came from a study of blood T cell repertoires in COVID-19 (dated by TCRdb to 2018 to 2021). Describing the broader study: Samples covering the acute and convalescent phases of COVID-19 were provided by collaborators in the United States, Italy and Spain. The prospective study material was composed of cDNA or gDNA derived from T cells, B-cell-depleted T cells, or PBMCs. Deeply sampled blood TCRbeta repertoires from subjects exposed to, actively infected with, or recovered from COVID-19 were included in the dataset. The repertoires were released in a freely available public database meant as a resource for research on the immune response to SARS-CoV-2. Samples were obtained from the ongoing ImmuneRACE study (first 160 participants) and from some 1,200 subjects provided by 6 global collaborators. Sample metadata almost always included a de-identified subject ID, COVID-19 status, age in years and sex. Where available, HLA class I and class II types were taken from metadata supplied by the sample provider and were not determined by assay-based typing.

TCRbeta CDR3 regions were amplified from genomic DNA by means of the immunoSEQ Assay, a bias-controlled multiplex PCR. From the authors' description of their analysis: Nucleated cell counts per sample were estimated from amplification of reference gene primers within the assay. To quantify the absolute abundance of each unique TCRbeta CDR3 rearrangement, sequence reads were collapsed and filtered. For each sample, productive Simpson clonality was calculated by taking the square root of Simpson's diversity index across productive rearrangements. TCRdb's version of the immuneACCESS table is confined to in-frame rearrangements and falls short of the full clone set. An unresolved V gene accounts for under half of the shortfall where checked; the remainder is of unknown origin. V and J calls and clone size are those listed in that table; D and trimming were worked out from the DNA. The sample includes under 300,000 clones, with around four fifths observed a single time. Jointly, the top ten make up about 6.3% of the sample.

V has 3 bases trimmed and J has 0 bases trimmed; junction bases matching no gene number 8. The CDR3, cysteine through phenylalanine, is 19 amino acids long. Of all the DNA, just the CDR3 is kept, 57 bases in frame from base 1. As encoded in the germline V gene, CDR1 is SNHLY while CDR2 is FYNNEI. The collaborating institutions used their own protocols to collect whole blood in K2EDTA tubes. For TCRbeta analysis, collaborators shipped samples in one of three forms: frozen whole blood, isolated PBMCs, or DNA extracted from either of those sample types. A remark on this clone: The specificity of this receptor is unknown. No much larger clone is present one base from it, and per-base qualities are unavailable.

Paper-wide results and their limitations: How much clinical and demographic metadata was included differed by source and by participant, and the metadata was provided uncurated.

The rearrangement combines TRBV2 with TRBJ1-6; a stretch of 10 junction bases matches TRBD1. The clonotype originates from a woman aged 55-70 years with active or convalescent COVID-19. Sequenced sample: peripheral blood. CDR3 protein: CASSEGTGVLVSYNSPLHF. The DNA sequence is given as TGTGCCAGCAGTGAGGGGACAGGGGTTTTGGTCTCCTATAATTCACCCCTCCACTTT.